This TCR beta chain was sequenced for a study of PD-L1 blockade in urothelial cancer. Study background: Prior regimens of chemotherapy numbered 0 to 3 per patient.

Data came from immunoSEQ multiplex PCR; TCRdb stores just in-frame clones and leaves some out. The repertoire holds about 50,000 clones, with 77% as singletons. Locally advanced or metastatic urothelial carcinoma was present in patients. Each individual provided 1 to 8 samples (taken pretreatment and on-treatment). The length of the CDR3 is 16 residues. Trimming stripped 1 base from V and 3 bases from J, with 13 bases between. CDR1 and CDR2 from the germline V gene are SGHAT and FQNNGV. Material: PBMCs, obtained around atezolizumab (anti-PD-L1) treatment. The sequence came from a man between 70 and 80 years old with urothelial cancer. The V gene is TRBV11-2, the J gene TRBJ2-1, with D tentatively TRBD1 (6 bases). CDR3 in amino acids: CASSLAVTTGYNEQFF. CDR3 sequence (DNA): TGTGCCAGCAGCTTAGCCGTAACGACAGGCTACAATGAGCAGTTCTTC.